This T cell receptor beta chain is from a study of PD-L1 blockade in urothelial cancer. Across the whole study: Analysis of the blood was performed 3 weeks (second dose) and 6 weeks after treatment start.

There are 16 residues in the CDR3. Germline V gene sequence: CDR1 SEHNR, CDR2 FQNEAQ (reference sequence). The J segment lost 2 bases and the V segment lost 5 bases, leaving 9 bases of the junction unmatched. Note on this clone: The antigen is not known.

The table came from immunoSEQ multiplex PCR; TCRdb's copy has only in-frame clones and leaves some out. The table has more than 95,000 clones, 85% to 90% seen once; the top ten hold more than 1.5%. Time point: peripheral blood 6 weeks after treatment start. Study results and caveats: Durable-benefit cases showed more tumor-associated blood clone expansion at 3 weeks.

This TCR derives from a man between 60 and 75 years old with urothelial cancer. The starting material was PBMCs, obtained around atezolizumab (anti-PD-L1) treatment. V and J are TRBV7-9 and TRBJ1-2, with 9 bases identical to TRBD1. CDR3 bases: TGTGCCAGCAGCAGTGACAGGGGGGCCAGGAACTATGGCTACACCTTC. Its protein product is CASSSDRGARNYGYTF.